The 29 T cell receptor beta chains given below trace back to one sample, sequenced in a study of T cell repertoires in cytomegalovirus infection. A single record per CDR3 protein comes from TCRdb applying MiXCR to the reads. The top ten hold 6.5% of the sample, which has 210,000 or so distinct CDR3 sequences, approximately 7% seen once. Sequences were obtained from PBMCs. The receptors shown here come from a human donor in good health (CMV status not recorded). Some clones in this sample may be carry-over from other donors' samples.

There are many counts of this clonotype. V gene TRBV6-6 combines with J gene TRBJ1-6; 9 bases are shared with TRBD1. The trim removed 0 bases at V and 7 bases at J, leaving 4 bases unmatched. Germline V gives CDR1 MNHNY, CDR2 SVGAGI (reference sequence). This CDR3 region has 16 residues. CDR3 DNA: TGTGCCAGCAGTTACTCTTCAGGGACAGGGAATTCACCCCTCCACTTT. It yields the protein CASSYSSGTGNSPLHF.

V and J are TRBV9 and TRBJ1-1; 7 nucleotides agree with TRBD1. The CDR3 consists of 15 residues. CDR1 SGDLS and CDR2 YYNGEE come from the germline V gene. J lost 7 bases, V lost 0 bases, and 9 bases had no gene match. For the CDR3, the DNA is TGTGCCAGCAGCGTAGAGGGGGCCAGTGGAGTTGAAGCTTTCTTT. Amino acids: CASSVEGASGVEAFF.

This clonotype turned up a few times. The V gene is TRBV30, the J gene TRBJ1-2; 7 nucleotides line up with TRBD1. This CDR3 is 16 amino acids long. J gave up 2 bases and V 4 bases, and 13 bases lay outside the gene matches. Germline-derived CDR1 and CDR2 are GTSNPN and SVGIG (reference sequence). In DNA, the CDR3 is TGTGCCTGGAATCGTATTACAGGGGTTAAGAACTATGGCTACACCTTC. Translated: CAWNRITGVKNYGYTF.

There are many counts of this clonotype. The chain employs TRBV7-8 and TRBJ2-2; no clear D gene. Trimming shortened V by 5 bases and J by 4 bases, and 14 bases separated the two germline ends. Germline-derived CDR1 and CDR2 are SGHVS and FQNEAQ. The CDR3 has 15 residues. CDR3 nucleotide sequence: TGTGCCAGCAGCCTTTTTCGTGCTAGCACCGGGGAGCTGTTTTTT. Translation: CASSLFRASTGELFF.

In this sample, this clonotype turned up many times. The V and J genes are TRBV7-2 and TRBJ2-5, with D perhaps TRBD1 (5 bases). The CDR3 covers 15 residues. V shed 1 base and J shed 0 bases, with 9 bases lying between them. Germline V gene data show CDR1 as SGHTA and CDR2 as FQGNSA. DNA for the CDR3: TGTGCCAGCAGCTTAGGACAGCCGTACCAAGAGACCCAGTACTTC. It yields the protein CASSLGQPYQETQYF.

This clonotype was detected many times. CDR3 sequence (DNA): TGTGCCAGCAGCTTGGAAGGGACAAGGTTCACCGGGGAGCTGTTTTTT. This codes for CASSLEGTRFTGELFF. The rearrangement joins TRBV5-4 to TRBJ2-2; the D gene is possibly TRBD1 (6 bases). The germline V and J ends were trimmed by 0 bases and 4 bases, with 13 bases remaining between them. The CDR3 loop spans 16 amino acids. CDR1 and CDR2 from the germline V gene are SGHNT and YYREEE (reference sequence).

In this sample, this clonotype turned up many times. V gene TRBV20-1 combines with J gene TRBJ1-4; unclear D gene. The CDR3 covers 16 residues. Germline V CDR1 and CDR2: DFQATT, SNEGSKA (reference sequence). V dropped 6 bases and J dropped 1 base, with 18 bases sitting between them. The CDR3 protein is CSAASWAGRTNEKLFF. The CDR3 DNA sequence: TGCAGTGCGGCATCCTGGGCAGGAAGAACTAATGAAAAACTGTTTTTT.

This clonotype has at least ten counts. As DNA, the CDR3 is TGTGCCAGCAGCTTAGATAGGGGAAAGCAGCCCCAGCATTTT. Residues: CASSLDRGKQPQHF. The rearrangement joins TRBV7-2 to TRBJ1-5; a possible D gene is TRBD1 (5 bases). The V end lost 1 base, the J end lost 7 bases, and 11 bases lay between the germline ends. The CDR3 totals 14 residues. The germline V gene has CDR1 SGHTA and CDR2 FQGNSA.

The chain recombines TRBV12-3 or TRBV12-4 with TRBJ1-3; possibly TRBD1 for D (5 bases). Between the trimmed V and J ends, which lost 5 bases and 3 bases, there was a span of 17 bases. The CDR3 totals 16 residues. The CDR3 here is CASSPFGQGVGNTIYF. In nucleotides, the CDR3 is TGTGCCAGCAGTCCTTTCGGGCAGGGAGTTGGAAACACCATATATTTT.

This clonotype was seen at least ten times. The rearrangement uses TRBV7-6 and TRBJ1-2; D is possibly TRBD1 (5 bases). There are 16 residues in the CDR3. V lost 1 base, J lost 4 bases, and 16 bases lay in between. Germline V gives CDR1 SGHVS, CDR2 FNYEAQ. The CDR3 loop is CASSLESPTTAYGYTF. The CDR3 coding sequence is TGTGCCAGCAGCTTAGAATCCCCAACGACAGCCTATGGCTACACCTTC.

This clonotype has ten or more counts. The chain recombines TRBV7-3 with TRBJ2-1; TRBD2 might be the D (6 bases). Germline assignment: CDR1 SGHTA and CDR2 FQGTGA. The CDR3 loop spans 15 amino acids. V was pared by 2 bases and J by 6 bases, with 14 bases between. DNA for the CDR3: TGTGCCAGCAGCTTACTAGGACTATCAACCAATGAGCAGTTCTTC. The encoded protein is CASSLLGLSTNEQFF.

The sample holds many counts of this clonotype. The V and J genes are TRBV6-2 or TRBV6-3 and TRBJ2-1; no clear D gene. In germline, CDR1 is MNHEY, CDR2 SVGEGT. CDR3 size: 14 residues. V shed 0 bases and J shed 2 bases, with 5 bases lying between them. The CDR3 loop is CASSYSGPYNEQFF. Here the CDR3 DNA reads TGTGCCAGCAGTTACTCAGGGCCCTACAATGAGCAGTTCTTC.

V and J are TRBV19 and TRBJ1-6; D not resolved. V was pared by 7 bases and J by 7 bases, with 11 bases between. The CDR3 is 13 amino acids. Germline V gene data show CDR1 as LNHDA and CDR2 as SQIVND (reference sequence). The CDR3 DNA reads TGTGCCAGTACTACAAGCGAGAATTCACCCCTCCACTTT. As protein: CASTTSENSPLHF.

This clonotype was picked up many times. CDR3 amino acids: CASSVNGQGGNQPQHF. The CDR3 nucleotides read TGTGCCAGCAGCGTCAACGGACAGGGTGGCAATCAGCCCCAGCATTTT. The chain is built from TRBV28 and TRBJ1-5, with TRBD1 matching over 8 bases. Unmatched junction bases numbered 9, after V lost 6 bases and J lost 2 bases. The CDR3 runs 16 residues. The germline gives CDR1 MDHEN, CDR2 SYDVKM.

This clonotype was seen many times. V is TRBV29-1 and J is TRBJ1-1, with 8 bases fitting TRBD1. CDR1 is SQVTM and CDR2 is ANQGSEA in the germline V gene. The CDR3 spans 12 residues. The V gene end was trimmed by 6 bases and the J gene end by 9 bases; junction bases not matched to a gene: 9. CDR3 residues: CSVDKQGEKAFF. The CDR3 DNA is TGCAGCGTAGACAAACAGGGGGAGAAAGCTTTCTTT.

The sample holds many counts of this clonotype. V is TRBV5-1 and J is TRBJ2-5; 10 positions agree with TRBD2. CDR1 SGHRS and CDR2 YFSETQ come from the germline V gene. The V and J ends lost 4 bases and 2 bases, in that order; junction bases with no gene match: 2. The CDR3 loop spans 14 amino acids. In DNA, the CDR3 is TGCGCCAGCAGCAAACTAGCGGGGCAAGAGACCCAGTACTTC. Translating it yields CASSKLAGQETQYF. Drawing the rest from reference TRBV5-1 and TRBJ2-5, the complete variable domain is KAGVTQTPRYLIKTRGQQVTLSCSPISGHRSVSWYQQTPGQGLQFLFEYFSETQRNKGNFPGRFSGRQFSNSRSEMNVSTLELGDSALYLCASSKLAGQETQYFGPGTRLLVL.

This clonotype was observed at least ten times. CDR3 DNA: TGCAGCGTTACCCCTTCCAGCACCGGGGAGCTGTTTTTT. It is translated as CSVTPSSTGELFF. The rearrangement joins TRBV29-1 to TRBJ2-2; D ambiguous. From germline, CDR1 is SQVTM and CDR2 ANQGSEA. Trimming removed 5 bases at V and 4 bases at J, with 11 bases between. This CDR3 has 13 residues.

In this sample, this clonotype turned up many times. V and J are TRBV4-1 and TRBJ1-5; unclear D gene. Trimming removed 0 bases from V and 7 bases from J, with 7 bases in between. Germline V gene data show CDR1 as MGHRA and CDR2 as YSYEKL. This CDR3 has 13 amino acids. The CDR3 coding sequence is TGCGCCAGCAGCCAAGATTTGGACCAGCCCCAGCATTTT. It encodes CASSQDLDQPQHF.

In the case of this clonotype: The CDR3 end shows no conserved phenylalanine or tryptophan, and so a read error is likely. V gene TRBV7-2 combines with J gene TRBJ1-1, with D possibly being TRBD1 (6 bases). The germline CDR1 and CDR2 sequences are SGHTA and FQGNSA. The CDR3 extends over 13 amino acids. The CDR3 reads CASSLGGGTEAFS. DNA for the CDR3: TGTGCTAGCAGCTTAGGGGGGGGCACTGAAGCTTTCTCT.

This clonotype was seen ten or more times. This rearrangement joins TRBV12-3 or TRBV12-4 to TRBJ2-2; 10 bases are shared with TRBD1. The CDR3 has 15 amino acids. The J segment lost 3 bases and the V segment lost 6 bases, leaving 4 bases of the junction unmatched. The CDR3 DNA reads TGTGCCAGCAGCTCGACAGGGGGCGACACCGGGGAGCTGTTTTTT. Protein product: CASSSTGGDTGELFF.

This clonotype was observed at least ten times. This sequence joins TRBV12-3 or TRBV12-4 and TRBJ2-1; 9 bases map to TRBD2. This CDR3 contains 15 residues. Trimming removed 2 bases from V and 3 bases from J; junction bases left unmatched: 2. CDR3 DNA: TGTGCCAGCAGTTTATTGCGGGGGGGCTACAATGAGCAGTTCTTC. Its translation is CASSLLRGGYNEQFF.

This clonotype appeared many times. The chain is built from TRBV6-1 and TRBJ2-4; 9 bases fit TRBD1. This CDR3 region has 16 residues. Germline CDR1 MNHNS, CDR2 SASEGT. The ends lost 6 bases at V and 1 base at J; junction bases unmatched: 7. As DNA, the CDR3 is TGTGCCAGCAGAGCCCCGGGACAGGGCGCCAAAAACATTCAGTACTTC. Its translation: CASRAPGQGAKNIQYF.

Many counts were recorded for this clonotype. The chain couples TRBV28 to TRBJ2-1, with 8 bases fitting TRBD2. Germline V CDR1 and CDR2: MDHEN, SYDVKM. The CDR3 sequence is 15 residues long. J lost 0 bases, V lost 5 bases, and 3 bases had no gene match. The CDR3 region has the DNA TGTGCCAGCAGTAGTAGCGGGGACTCCTACAATGAGCAGTTCTTC. Its protein product is CASSSSGDSYNEQFF. Full variable domain (outside the CDR3, taken from reference TRBV28 and TRBJ2-1): DVKVTQSSRYLVKRTGEKVFLECVQDMDHENMFWYRQDPGLGLRLIYFSYDVKMKEKGDIPEGYSVSREKKERFSLILESASTNQTSMYLCASSSSGDSYNEQFFGPGTRLTVL.

The table lists this clonotype with a few counts. The V call is TRBV19, the J call TRBJ2-3; perhaps TRBD1 as D (5 bases). CDR1 and CDR2 from the germline V gene are LNHDA and SQIVND (reference sequence). V lost 7 bases and J 4 bases, leaving 12 bases between the germline ends. The CDR3 runs 13 residues. The CDR3 sequence is CASINRGADTQYF. The CDR3 DNA follows: TGTGCCAGTATTAATAGGGGCGCAGATACGCAGTATTTT.

The chain joins TRBV7-2 to TRBJ2-1; TRBD2 aligns across 7 bases. CDR1 and CDR2 from the germline V gene are SGHTA and FQGNSA. The CDR3 length is 16 residues. The J segment lost 0 bases and the V segment lost 4 bases, leaving 6 bases of the junction unmatched. The CDR3 loop reads CASSSVGGGSYNEQFF. The CDR3 region has the DNA TGTGCCAGCAGCTCAGTGGGGGGGGGCTCCTACAATGAGCAGTTCTTC. The variable domain in full, with the rest retrieved from reference TRBV7-2 and TRBJ2-1, is GAGVSQSPSNKVTEKGKDVELRCDPISGHTALYWYRQSLGQGLEFLIYFQGNSAPDKSGLPSDRFSAERTGGSVSTLTIQRTQQEDSAVYLCASSSVGGGSYNEQFFGPGTRLTVL.

This clonotype was observed many times. The V and J genes are TRBV23-1 and TRBJ2-1; tentative D call: TRBD2 (7 bases). TRBV23-1 is an ORF, with its function uncertain. The CDR3 is 14 residues long. V lost 11 bases and J 10 bases, leaving 24 bases between the germline ends. Here the CDR3 DNA reads TGCGCCTCCCGACCAGAAGGGGGGGGCGCGGAGCAGTTCTTC. It yields the protein CASRPEGGGAEQFF.

This clonotype has a count of ten or more. The chain combines TRBV19 with TRBJ2-2, with D uncertain. The CDR3 runs to 13 residues. The germline V gene has CDR1 LNHDA and CDR2 SQIVND (reference sequence). V was trimmed by 10 bases and J by 7 bases, leaving 16 bases between them. The CDR3 region is CATAKAPHGELFF. DNA for the CDR3: TGTGCCACCGCCAAGGCTCCTCACGGGGAGCTGTTTTTT.

This clonotype was picked up many times. The gene calls are TRBV10-3 and TRBJ2-5; no definite D call. V was shortened by 4 bases and J by 4 bases, with 7 bases between the two germline ends. Germline V gene data show CDR1 as ENHRY and CDR2 as SYGVKD. The CDR3 length is 12 residues. CDR3 region: CAISGSPETQYF. As DNA, the CDR3 is TGTGCCATCAGTGGCAGCCCAGAGACCCAGTACTTC.

This clonotype appeared many times. The V call is TRBV11-2, the J call TRBJ2-5; either TRBD1 or TRBD2 may fit D (5 bases each). The CDR3 has 15 amino acids. V shed 5 bases and J shed 5 bases, with 18 bases lying between them. The germline V gene has CDR1 SGHAT and CDR2 FQNNGV. Here the CDR3 reads CASSPREGSGETQYF. The DNA of the CDR3 is TGTGCCAGCAGCCCCAGGGAAGGGTCGGGGGAGACCCAGTACTTC.